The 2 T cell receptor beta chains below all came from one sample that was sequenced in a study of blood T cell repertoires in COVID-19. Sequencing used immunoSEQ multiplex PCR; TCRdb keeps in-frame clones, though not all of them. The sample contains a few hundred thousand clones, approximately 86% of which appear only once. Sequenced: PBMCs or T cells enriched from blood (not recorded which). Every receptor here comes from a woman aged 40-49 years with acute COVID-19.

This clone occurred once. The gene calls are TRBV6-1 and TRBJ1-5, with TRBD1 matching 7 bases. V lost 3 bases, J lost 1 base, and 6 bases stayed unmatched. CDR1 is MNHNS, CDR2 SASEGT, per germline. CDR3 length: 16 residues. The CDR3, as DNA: TGTGCCAGCAGTGAGTCCCAGGGGGGAAGCAATCAGCCCCAGCATTTT. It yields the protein CASSESQGGSNQPQHF.

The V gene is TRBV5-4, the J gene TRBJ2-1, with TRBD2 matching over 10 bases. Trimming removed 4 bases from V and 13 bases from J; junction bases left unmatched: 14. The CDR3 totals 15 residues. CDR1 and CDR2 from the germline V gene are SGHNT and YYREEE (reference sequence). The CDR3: CASSPTPTSGFSQFF. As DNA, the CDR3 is TGTGCCAGCAGCCCTACCCCGACTAGCGGGTTTTCTCAGTTCTTC.